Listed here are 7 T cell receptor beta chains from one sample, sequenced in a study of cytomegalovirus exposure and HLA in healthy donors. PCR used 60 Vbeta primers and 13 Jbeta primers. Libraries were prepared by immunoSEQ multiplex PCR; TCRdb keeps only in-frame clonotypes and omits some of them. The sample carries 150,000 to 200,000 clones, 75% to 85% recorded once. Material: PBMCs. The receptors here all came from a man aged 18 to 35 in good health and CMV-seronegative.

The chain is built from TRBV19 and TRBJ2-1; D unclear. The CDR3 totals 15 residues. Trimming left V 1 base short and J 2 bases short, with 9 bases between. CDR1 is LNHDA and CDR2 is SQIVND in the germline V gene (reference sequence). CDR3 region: CASSIGHLTYNEQFF. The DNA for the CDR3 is TGTGCCAGTAGTATAGGGCATCTCACCTACAATGAGCAGTTCTTC.

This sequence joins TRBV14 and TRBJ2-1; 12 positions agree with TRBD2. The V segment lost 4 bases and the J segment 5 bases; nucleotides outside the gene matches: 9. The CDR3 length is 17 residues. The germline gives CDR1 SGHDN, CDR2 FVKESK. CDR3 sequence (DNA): TGTGCCAGCAGCCCCCACCTCGGACTAGCGGGAAACAATGAGCAGTTCTTC. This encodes CASSPHLGLAGNNEQFF.

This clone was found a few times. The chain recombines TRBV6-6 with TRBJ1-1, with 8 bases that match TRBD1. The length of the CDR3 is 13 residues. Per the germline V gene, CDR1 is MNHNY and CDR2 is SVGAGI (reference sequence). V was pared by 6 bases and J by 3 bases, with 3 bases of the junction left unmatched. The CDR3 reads CASRPQGDTEAFF. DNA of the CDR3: TGTGCCAGCAGACCACAGGGGGACACTGAAGCTTTCTTT.

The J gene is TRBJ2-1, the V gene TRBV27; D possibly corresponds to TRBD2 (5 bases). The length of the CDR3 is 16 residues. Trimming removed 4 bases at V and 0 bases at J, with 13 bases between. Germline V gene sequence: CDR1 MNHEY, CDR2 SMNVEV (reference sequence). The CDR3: CASSSSLADSYNEQFF. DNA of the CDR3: TGTGCCAGCAGTTCTTCTCTAGCAGACTCCTACAATGAGCAGTTCTTC.

The DNA of the CDR3 is TGTGCCAGCAGTTTACGGGGTGCGGCGGGTGGAAACACCATATATTTT. Its translation: CASSLRGAAGGNTIYF. The chain has TRBV27 and TRBJ1-3; D unclear. From germline, CDR1 is MNHEY and CDR2 SMNVEV (reference sequence). The CDR3 is 16 residues long. Trimming took 2 bases from V and 3 from J, leaving 14 bases between them.

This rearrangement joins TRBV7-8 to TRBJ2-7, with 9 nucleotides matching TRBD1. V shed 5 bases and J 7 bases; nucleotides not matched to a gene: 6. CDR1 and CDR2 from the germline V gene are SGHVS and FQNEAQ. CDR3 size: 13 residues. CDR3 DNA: TGTGCCAGCAGCATACAGGGGGCGTGGGAGCAGTACTTC. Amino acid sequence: CASSIQGAWEQYF.

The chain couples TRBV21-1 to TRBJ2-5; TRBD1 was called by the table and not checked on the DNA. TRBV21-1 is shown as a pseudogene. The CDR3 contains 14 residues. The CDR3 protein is CASNPGEEGETQYF. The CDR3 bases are TGTGCCAGCAACCCAGGGGAAGAAGGGGAGACCCAGTACTTC.